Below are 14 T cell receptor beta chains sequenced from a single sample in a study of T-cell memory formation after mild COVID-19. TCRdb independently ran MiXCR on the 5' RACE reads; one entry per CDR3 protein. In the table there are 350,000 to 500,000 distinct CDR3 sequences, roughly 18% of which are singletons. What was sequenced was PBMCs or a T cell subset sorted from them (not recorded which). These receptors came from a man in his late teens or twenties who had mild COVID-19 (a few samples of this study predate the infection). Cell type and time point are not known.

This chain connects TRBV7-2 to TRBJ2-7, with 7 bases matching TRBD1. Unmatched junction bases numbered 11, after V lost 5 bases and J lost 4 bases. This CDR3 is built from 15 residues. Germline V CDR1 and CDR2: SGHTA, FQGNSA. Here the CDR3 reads CASSPDRVALYEQYF. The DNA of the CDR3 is TGTGCCAGCAGCCCAGACAGGGTAGCTCTGTACGAGCAGTACTTC. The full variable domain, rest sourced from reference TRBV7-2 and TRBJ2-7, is GAGVSQSPSNKVTEKGKDVELRCDPISGHTALYWYRQSLGQGLEFLIYFQGNSAPDKSGLPSDRFSAERTGGSVSTLTIQRTQQEDSAVYLCASSPDRVALYEQYFGPGTRLTVT.

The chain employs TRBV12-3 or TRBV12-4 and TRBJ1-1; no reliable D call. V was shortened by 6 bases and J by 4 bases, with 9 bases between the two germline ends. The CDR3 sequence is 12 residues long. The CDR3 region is CASRPWSTEAFF. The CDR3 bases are TGTGCCAGCAGACCGTGGAGCACTGAAGCTTTCTTT.

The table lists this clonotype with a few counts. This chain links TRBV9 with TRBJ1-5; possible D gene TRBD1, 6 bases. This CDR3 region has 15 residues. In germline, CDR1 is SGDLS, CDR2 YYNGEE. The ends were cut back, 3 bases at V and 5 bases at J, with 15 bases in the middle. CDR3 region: CASSGDSGADQPQHF. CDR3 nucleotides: TGTGCCAGCAGCGGAGACTCAGGGGCTGATCAGCCCCAGCATTTT.

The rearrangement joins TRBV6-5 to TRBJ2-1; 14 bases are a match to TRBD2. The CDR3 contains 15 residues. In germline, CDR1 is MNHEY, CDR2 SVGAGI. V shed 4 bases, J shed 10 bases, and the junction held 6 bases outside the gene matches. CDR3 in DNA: TGTGCCAGCAGTTCCGGACTAGCGGGGGGACTAGAGCAGTTCTTC. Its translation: CASSSGLAGGLEQFF.

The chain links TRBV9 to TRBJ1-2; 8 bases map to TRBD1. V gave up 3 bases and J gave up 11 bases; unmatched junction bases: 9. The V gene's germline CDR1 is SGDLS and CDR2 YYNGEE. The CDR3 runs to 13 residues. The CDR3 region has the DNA TGTGCCAGCAGCGAGACAGGGGAATATCGGTACACCTTC. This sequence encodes CASSETGEYRYTF.

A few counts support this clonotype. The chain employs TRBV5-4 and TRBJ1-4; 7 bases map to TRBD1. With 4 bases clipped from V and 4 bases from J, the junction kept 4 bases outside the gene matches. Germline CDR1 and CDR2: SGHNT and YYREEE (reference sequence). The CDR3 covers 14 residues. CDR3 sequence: CASSRGQNNEKLFF. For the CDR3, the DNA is TGTGCCAGCAGCCGGGGACAGAATAATGAAAAACTGTTTTTT. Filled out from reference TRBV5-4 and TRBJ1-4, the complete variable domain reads ETGVTQSPTHLIKTRGQQVTLRCSSQSGHNTVSWYQQALGQGPQFIFQYYREEENGRGNFPPRFSGLQFPNYSSELNVNALELDDSALYLCASSRGQNNEKLFFGSGTQLSVL.

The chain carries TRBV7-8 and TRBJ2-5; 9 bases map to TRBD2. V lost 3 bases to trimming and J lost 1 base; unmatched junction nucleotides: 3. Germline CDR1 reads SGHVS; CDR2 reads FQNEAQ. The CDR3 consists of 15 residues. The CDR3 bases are TGTGCCAGCAGCTTTTCTAGCGGGGTCCAAGAGACCCAGTACTTC. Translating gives CASSFSSGVQETQYF. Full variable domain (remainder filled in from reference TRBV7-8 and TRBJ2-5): GAGVSQSPRYKVAKRGQDVALRCDPISGHVSLFWYQQALGQGPEFLTYFQNEAQLDKSGLPSDRFFAERPEGSVSTLKIQRTQQEDSAVYLCASSFSSGVQETQYFGPGTRLLVL.

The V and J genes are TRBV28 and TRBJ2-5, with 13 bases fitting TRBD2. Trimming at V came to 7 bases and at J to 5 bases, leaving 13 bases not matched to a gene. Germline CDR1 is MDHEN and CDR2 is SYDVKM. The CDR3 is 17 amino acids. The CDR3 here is CASTPAGTSGVAETQYF. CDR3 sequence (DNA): TGTGCCAGCACCCCCGCGGGGACTAGCGGGGTAGCGGAGACCCAGTACTTC.

The CDR3 protein is CASSLGGAGDHSNQPQHF. In nucleotides, the CDR3 is TGCGCCAGCAGCTTGGGGGGGGCGGGGGACCATAGCAATCAGCCCCAGCATTTT. The chain combines TRBV5-1 with TRBJ1-5; tentatively, D is TRBD1 (6 bases). The V end lost 0 bases, the J end lost 0 bases, and 16 bases lay between the germline ends. CDR1 and CDR2 (germline): SGHRS, YFSETQ. The CDR3 totals 18 residues.

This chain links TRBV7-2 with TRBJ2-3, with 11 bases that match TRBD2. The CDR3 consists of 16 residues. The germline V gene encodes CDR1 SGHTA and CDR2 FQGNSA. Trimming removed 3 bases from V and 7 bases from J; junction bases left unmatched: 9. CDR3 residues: CASSFTSGGSGNTQYF. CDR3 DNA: TGTGCCAGCAGCTTTACTAGCGGGGGATCTGGGAATACGCAGTATTTT. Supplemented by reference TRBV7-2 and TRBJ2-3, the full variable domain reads GAGVSQSPSNKVTEKGKDVELRCDPISGHTALYWYRQSLGQGLEFLIYFQGNSAPDKSGLPSDRFSAERTGGSVSTLTIQRTQQEDSAVYLCASSFTSGGSGNTQYFGPGTRLTVL.

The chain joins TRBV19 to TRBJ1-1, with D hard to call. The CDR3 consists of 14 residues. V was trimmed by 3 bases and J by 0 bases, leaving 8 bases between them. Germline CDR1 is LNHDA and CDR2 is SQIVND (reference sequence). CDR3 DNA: TGTGCCAGTAGTATCGCAGCCTTGAACACTGAAGCTTTCTTT. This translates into CASSIAALNTEAFF.

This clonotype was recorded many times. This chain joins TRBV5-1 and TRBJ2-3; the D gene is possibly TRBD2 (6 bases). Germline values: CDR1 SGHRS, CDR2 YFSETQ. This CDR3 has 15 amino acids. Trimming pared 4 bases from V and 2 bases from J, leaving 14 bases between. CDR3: CASSPGRGNTDTQYF. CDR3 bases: TGCGCCAGCAGCCCGGGACGGGGGAACACAGATACGCAGTATTTT.

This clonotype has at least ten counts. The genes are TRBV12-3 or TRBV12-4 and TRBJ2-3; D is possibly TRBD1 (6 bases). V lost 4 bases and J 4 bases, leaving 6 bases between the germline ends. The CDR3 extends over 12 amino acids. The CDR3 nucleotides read TGTGCCAGCAGTTGGGGGCCAGATACGCAGTATTTT. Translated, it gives CASSWGPDTQYF.

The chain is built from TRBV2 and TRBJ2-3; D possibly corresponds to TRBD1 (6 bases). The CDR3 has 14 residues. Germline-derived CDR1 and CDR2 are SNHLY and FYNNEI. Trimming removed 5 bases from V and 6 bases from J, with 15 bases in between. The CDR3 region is CASSPGQAFDTQYF. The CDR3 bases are TGTGCCAGCAGTCCGGGACAAGCGTTCGATACGCAGTATTTT.